This T cell receptor beta chain was recorded in a study of blood T cell repertoires in COVID-19. Study summary: Donors in the United States, Italy and Spain gave samples during acute or convalescent COVID-19.

Germline CDR1 and CDR2: LGHDT and YNNKEL (reference sequence). The CDR3 loop spans 14 amino acids. Trimming removed 2 bases from V and 4 bases from J, with 11 bases in between. How the authors handled the data: Amplification with reference gene primers provided the estimates of nucleated cell counts. Produced via immunoSEQ multiplex PCR; TCRdb's table is partial and in-frame only. Clone size and V and J calls were adopted from that table, with D and trimming inferred from the DNA. The data show 650,000 to 800,000 clones, about 90% seen once. The TCR originated in a woman in her late teens or twenties with acute or convalescent COVID-19. Sequenced sample: peripheral blood. This sequence joins TRBV3-1 (or the pseudogene TRBV3-2) and TRBJ1-1; tentative D call: TRBD1 (5 bases). CDR3 amino acids: CASSQSGRGTEAFF. The CDR3 bases are TGTGCCAGCAGCCAATCAGGGCGGGGCACTGAAGCTTTCTTT.